This T cell receptor (beta chain) is from a study of blood T cell repertoires in COVID-19. Looking at the study overall: The United States, Italy and Spain provided the acute and convalescent COVID-19 samples. Sources were T cells, B-cell-depleted T cells, or PBMCs; the material itself was cDNA or gDNA.

The V gene lost 5 bases and the J gene lost 6 bases, with 22 bases spanning the gap. The CDR3 has 16 residues. Germline V gene data show CDR1 as SEHNR and CDR2 as FQNEAQ (reference sequence). Authors' data handling: Amplification from reference gene primers served as the basis for estimated nucleated cell counts. The data were produced by immunoSEQ multiplex PCR, yet TCRdb's version contains in-frame clones alone and is incomplete. The V and J calls and clone size were taken over from that table, and D and trimming were inferred from the DNA. The data show about 350,000 clones, around nine tenths seen once.

Source material: peripheral blood. The receptor was derived from a woman between 18 and 30 years old who had recovered from COVID-19. The V gene is TRBV7-9, the J gene TRBJ1-1; weak D call: TRBD1 (5 bases). The CDR3 loop is CASSRRRQGFTAEAFF. DNA of the CDR3: TGTGCCAGCAGCCGCCGAAGGCAGGGCTTTACCGCTGAAGCTTTCTTT.